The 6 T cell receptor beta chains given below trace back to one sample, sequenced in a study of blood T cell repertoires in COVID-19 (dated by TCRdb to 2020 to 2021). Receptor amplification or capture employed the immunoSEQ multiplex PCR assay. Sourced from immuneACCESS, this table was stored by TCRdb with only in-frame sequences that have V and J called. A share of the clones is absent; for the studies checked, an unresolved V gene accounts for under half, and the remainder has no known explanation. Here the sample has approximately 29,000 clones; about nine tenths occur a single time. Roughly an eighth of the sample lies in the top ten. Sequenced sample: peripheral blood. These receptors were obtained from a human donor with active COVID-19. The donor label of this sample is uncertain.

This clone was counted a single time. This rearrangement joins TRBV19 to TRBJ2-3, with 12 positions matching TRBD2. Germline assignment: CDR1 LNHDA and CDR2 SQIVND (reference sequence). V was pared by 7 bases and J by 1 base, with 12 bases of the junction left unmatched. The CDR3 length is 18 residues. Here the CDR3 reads CASKRGLAGGAGTDTQYF. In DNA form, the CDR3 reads TGTGCCAGTAAAAGAGGGCTAGCGGGGGGGGCCGGCACAGATACGCAGTATTTT.

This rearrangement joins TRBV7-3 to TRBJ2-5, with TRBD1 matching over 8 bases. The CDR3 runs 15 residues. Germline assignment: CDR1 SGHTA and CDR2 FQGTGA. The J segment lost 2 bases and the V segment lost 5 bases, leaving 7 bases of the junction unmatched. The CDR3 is CASSRQGNLQETQYF. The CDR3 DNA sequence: TGTGCCAGCAGCCGACAGGGGAACCTACAAGAGACCCAGTACTTC.

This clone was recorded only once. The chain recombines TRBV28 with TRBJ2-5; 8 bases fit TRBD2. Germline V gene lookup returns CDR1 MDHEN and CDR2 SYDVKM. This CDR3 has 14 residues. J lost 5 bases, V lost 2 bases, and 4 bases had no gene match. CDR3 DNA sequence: TGTGCCAGCAGTTTACAGCGGGGGAGGGAGACCCAGTACTTC. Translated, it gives CASSLQRGRETQYF. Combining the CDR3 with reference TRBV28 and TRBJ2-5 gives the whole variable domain DVKVTQSSRYLVKRTGEKVFLECVQDMDHENMFWYRQDPGLGLRLIYFSYDVKMKEKGDIPEGYSVSREKKERFSLILESASTNQTSMYLCASSLQRGRETQYFGPGTRLLVL.

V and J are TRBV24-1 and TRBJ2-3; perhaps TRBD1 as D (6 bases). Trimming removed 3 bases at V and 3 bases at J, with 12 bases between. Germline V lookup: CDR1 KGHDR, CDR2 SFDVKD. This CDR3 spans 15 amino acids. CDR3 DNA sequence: TGTGCCACCAGTGATCCCGAGACAGGAACAGATACGCAGTATTTT. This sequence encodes CATSDPETGTDTQYF.

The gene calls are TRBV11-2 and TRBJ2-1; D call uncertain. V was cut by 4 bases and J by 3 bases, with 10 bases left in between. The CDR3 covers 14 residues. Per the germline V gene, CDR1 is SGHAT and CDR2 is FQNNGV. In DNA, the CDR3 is TGTGCCAGCAGCTCTTTACGGTTCTACAATGAGCAGTTCTTC. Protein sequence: CASSSLRFYNEQFF.

The CDR3 sequence is CASSWRETNEQFF. Written as DNA, the CDR3 is TGTGCCAGCAGCTGGCGGGAGACCAATGAGCAGTTCTTC. V and J are TRBV5-4 and TRBJ2-1; TRBD2 matches at 7 bases. V gave up 3 bases and J gave up 6 bases; unmatched junction bases: 3. Germline values: CDR1 SGHNT, CDR2 YYREEE (reference sequence). The CDR3 length is 13 residues. Based on the CDR3 plus reference TRBV5-4 and TRBJ2-1, the full variable domain is ETGVTQSPTHLIKTRGQQVTLRCSSQSGHNTVSWYQQALGQGPQFIFQYYREEENGRGNFPPRFSGLQFPNYSSELNVNALELDDSALYLCASSWRETNEQFFGPGTRLTVL.